Reported below is one TCR beta chain. Its antigen remains unidentified. The data derive from a study of cytomegalovirus exposure and HLA in healthy donors. General study results and limits: In vitro assays verified that three CMV-associated chains recognized CMV antigens specifically.

The assay was immunoSEQ multiplex PCR, and TCRdb's table has in-frame clones only and misses some. The sample comprises 150,000 to 200,000 clones, 85% of which are singletons, and roughly 15% rests with the top ten. Trimming left V 3 bases short and J 5 bases short, with 9 bases between. CDR1 and CDR2 (germline): MNHEY, SMNVEV (reference sequence). This CDR3 is 13 amino acids long. Sequenced: PBMCs. The chain employs TRBV27 and TRBJ2-3; no clear D. The TCR originated in a man in his late teens or twenties in good health and CMV-seropositive. Written as DNA, the CDR3 is TGTGCCAGCAGTTTCCAGACTTTAGATACGCAGTATTTT. It yields the protein CASSFQTLDTQYF.